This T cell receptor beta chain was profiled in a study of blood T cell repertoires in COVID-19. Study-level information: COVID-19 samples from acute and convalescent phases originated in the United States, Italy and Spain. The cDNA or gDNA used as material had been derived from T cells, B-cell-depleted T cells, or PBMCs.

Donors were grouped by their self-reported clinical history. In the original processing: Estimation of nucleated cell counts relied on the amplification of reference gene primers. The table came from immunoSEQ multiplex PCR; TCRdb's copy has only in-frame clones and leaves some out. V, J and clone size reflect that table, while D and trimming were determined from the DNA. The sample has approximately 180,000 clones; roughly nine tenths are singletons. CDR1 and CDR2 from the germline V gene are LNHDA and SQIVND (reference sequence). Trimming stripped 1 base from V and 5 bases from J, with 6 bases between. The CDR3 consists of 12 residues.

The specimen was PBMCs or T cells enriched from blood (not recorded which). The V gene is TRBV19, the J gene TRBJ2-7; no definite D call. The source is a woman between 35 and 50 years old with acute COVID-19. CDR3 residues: CASSIGRHEQYF. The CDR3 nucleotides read TGTGCCAGTAGTATAGGGCGGCACGAGCAGTACTTC.